A single sample is the source of the 26 T cell receptor beta chains below, sequenced in a study of T cell responses to AZD1222 COVID-19 vaccine. Generated by immunoSEQ multiplex PCR, the TCRdb table keeps only in-frame clones and is missing some. Of more than 95,000 clones in the sample, roughly 82% were seen once. Source: peripheral blood, taken 28 days after the second AZD1222 dose. These receptors were obtained from an adult who received the AZD1222 COVID-19 vaccine.

CDR3 in amino acids: CASSLEGAREQYF. The DNA for the CDR3 is TGTGCCAGCAGCTTAGAGGGGGCTAGGGAGCAGTACTTC. The chain links TRBV7-9 to TRBJ2-7, with 7 bases identical to TRBD1. The germline V gene encodes CDR1 SEHNR and CDR2 FQNEAQ (reference sequence). V shed 1 base and J 7 bases; nucleotides not matched to a gene: 4. The CDR3 is 13 residues long.

V is TRBV5-8 and J is TRBJ1-6, with TRBD1 matching over 9 bases. Germline trimming cut 2 bases from V and 8 bases from J; bases unmatched to any gene: 5. CDR3 length: 15 residues. Looked up from germline, CDR1 is SGHTS and CDR2 is YDEGEE. CDR3 bases: TGTGCCAGCAGCTTACCCGGACAGGGGCATTCACCCCTCCACTTT. The encoded protein is CASSLPGQGHSPLHF.

This clone was counted a single time. The chain joins TRBV2 to TRBJ1-2; D is unclear. The CDR3 is made up of 15 amino acids. V dropped 1 base and J dropped 8 bases, with 17 bases sitting between them. Germline CDR1 SNHLY, CDR2 FYNNEI. This CDR3 reads CASSEVPVGLSGYTF. The CDR3 DNA reads TGTGCCAGCAGTGAAGTCCCGGTGGGATTGAGCGGCTACACCTTC. Based on the CDR3 plus reference TRBV2 and TRBJ1-2, the full variable domain is EPEVTQTPSHQVTQMGQEVILRCVPISNHLYFYWYRQILGQKVEFLVSFYNNEISEKSEIFDDQFSVERPDGSNFTLKIRSTKLEDSAMYFCASSEVPVGLSGYTFGSGTRLTVV.

This chain joins TRBV5-4 and TRBJ2-7; D gene uncertain. This CDR3 region has 13 residues. Germline-derived CDR1 and CDR2 are SGHNT and YYREEE (reference sequence). Trimming stripped 1 base from V and 0 bases from J, with 5 bases between. The CDR3 protein is CASSLPSSYEQYF. CDR3 DNA: TGTGCCAGCAGCTTGCCCAGCTCCTACGAGCAGTACTTC.

This chain joins TRBV10-1 and TRBJ2-2; D unclear. Germline V gene lookup returns CDR1 WNHNN and CDR2 SYGVQD (reference sequence). This CDR3 contains 14 residues. Trimming took off 1 base at V and 1 base at J, with 4 bases between the two ends. CDR3 sequence: CASSELGNTGELFF. The CDR3 nucleotides are TGCGCCAGCAGTGAGTTAGGGAACACCGGGGAGCTGTTTTTT.

This chain uses TRBV10-3 with TRBJ2-3, with D possibly being TRBD2 (5 bases). The germline V and J ends were trimmed by 3 bases and 3 bases, with 13 bases remaining between them. Looked up from germline, CDR1 is ENHRY and CDR2 is SYGVKD. There are 15 residues in the CDR3. CDR3 in amino acids: CAISEKLGPTDTQYF. The CDR3 region has the DNA TGTGCCATCAGTGAAAAACTAGGTCCAACAGATACGCAGTATTTT.

This clone was counted a single time. The genes are TRBV7-9 and TRBJ2-5; no firm D call. CDR1 is SEHNR, CDR2 FQNEAQ, per germline (reference sequence). V was cut by 1 base and J by 1 base, with 10 bases left in between. This CDR3 spans 15 amino acids. The chain's CDR3 is CASSLGRNAQETQYF. The CDR3 bases are TGTGCCAGCAGCTTAGGCAGGAATGCCCAAGAGACCCAGTACTTC. Full variable domain (missing parts from reference TRBV7-9 and TRBJ2-5): DTGVSQNPRHKITKRGQNVTFRCDPISEHNRLYWYRQTLGQGPEFLTYFQNEAQLEKSRLLSDRFSAERPKGSFSTLEIQRTEQGDSAMYLCASSLGRNAQETQYFGPGTRLLVL.

This clone showed up just once. The V and J genes are TRBV5-1 and TRBJ1-1, with TRBD1 as a possible D gene (5 bases). This CDR3 has 12 amino acids. Germline lookup yields CDR1 SGHRS and CDR2 YFSETQ. Between the trimmed V and J ends, which lost 2 bases and 7 bases, there was a span of 9 bases. The CDR3 nucleotides are TGCGCCAGCAGCTTTATGGGGGGTGAAGCTTTCTTT. Its translation is CASSFMGGEAFF.

The V and J genes are TRBV7-3 and TRBJ2-3; 11 bases are shared with TRBD2. The junction had 1 base not matched to a gene; V was cut back by 3 bases and J by 2 bases. There are 15 residues in the CDR3. CDR1 is SGHTA, CDR2 FQGTGA, per germline. CDR3 region: CASSLTSGTTDTQYF. The CDR3 DNA is TGTGCCAGCAGCTTGACTAGCGGGACCACAGATACGCAGTATTTT.

J is TRBJ1-4 and V is TRBV27; D is unresolved. The CDR3 length is 15 residues. Germline values: CDR1 MNHEY, CDR2 SMNVEV (reference sequence). The V end was cut by 3 bases, the J end by 4 bases, with 12 bases between. CDR3 in amino acids: CASSFSGSYNEKLFF. CDR3 bases: TGTGCCAGCAGTTTTTCCGGCTCGTATAATGAAAAACTGTTTTTT.

The chain combines TRBV6-2 or TRBV6-3 with TRBJ1-5, with D perhaps matching TRBD1 (5 bases). V shed 3 bases and J shed 7 bases, with 13 bases lying between them. This CDR3 contains 14 residues. Germline CDR1 is MNHEY and CDR2 is SVGEGT. CDR3 nucleotide sequence: TGTGCCAGCAGTTATACGGGGGAGGGACAGCCCCAGCATTTT. Translated, it gives CASSYTGEGQPQHF.

The chain joins TRBV25-1 to TRBJ2-5, with 8 bases aligning to TRBD1. CDR3 length: 15 amino acids. CDR1 is MGHDK, CDR2 SYGVNS, per germline. V was clipped by 1 base and J by 5 bases; unmatched bases: 6. For the CDR3, the DNA is TGTGCCAGCAGTGAATCCCCAGGGGGCAAGGAGACCCAGTACTTC. Translating it yields CASSESPGGKETQYF.

The chain has TRBV29-1 and TRBJ2-3, with D unresolved. The V gene's germline CDR1 is SQVTM and CDR2 ANQGSEA. With 0 bases removed from V and 0 bases from J, the gap between germline ends came to 4 bases. CDR3 size: 13 residues. CDR3: CSVEDYSTDTQYF. CDR3 sequence (DNA): TGCAGCGTTGAAGATTACAGCACAGATACGCAGTATTTT.

V and J are TRBV7-2 and TRBJ1-5; possible D gene TRBD1, 5 bases. This CDR3 contains 15 residues. CDR1 is SGHTA and CDR2 is FQGNSA in the germline V gene. Trimming stripped 5 bases from V and 3 bases from J, with 14 bases between. The CDR3 protein is CASSITGTNNQPQHF. The CDR3 DNA reads as TGTGCCAGCAGCATTACAGGTACCAACAATCAGCCCCAGCATTTT. The full variable domain, with the rest looked up from reference TRBV7-2 and TRBJ1-5, is GAGVSQSPSNKVTEKGKDVELRCDPISGHTALYWYRQSLGQGLEFLIYFQGNSAPDKSGLPSDRFSAERTGGSVSTLTIQRTQQEDSAVYLCASSITGTNNQPQHFGDGTRLSIL.

The chain uses TRBV18 and TRBJ1-6, with D perhaps matching TRBD1 (5 bases). The CDR3 consists of 14 residues. Trimming stripped 3 bases from V and 7 bases from J, with 10 bases between. Looked up from germline, CDR1 is KGHSH and CDR2 is LQKENI. This chain's CDR3 is CASSPAGWNSPLHF. CDR3 sequence (DNA): TGTGCCAGCTCACCGGCAGGGTGGAATTCACCCCTCCACTTT.

The rearrangement uses TRBV4-3 and TRBJ1-5; D ambiguous. Germline CDR1 and CDR2: LGHNA and YSLEER. This CDR3 region has 15 residues. With 0 bases removed from V and 0 bases from J, the gap between germline ends came to 6 bases. Here the CDR3 DNA reads TGCGCCAGCAGCCAAGACACAGATAGCAATCAGCCCCAGCATTTT. Its protein is CASSQDTDSNQPQHF.

In this sample, this clone turned up once. This sequence joins TRBV19 and TRBJ1-3; tentative D call: TRBD1 (5 bases). CDR1 is LNHDA and CDR2 is SQIVND in the germline V gene (reference sequence). V was trimmed by 6 bases and J by 8 bases, leaving 20 bases between them. The CDR3 loop spans 15 amino acids. DNA of the CDR3: TGTGCCAGTAGCCTCCCGGGACGACGGTCGGACACCATATATTTT. Its translation is CASSLPGRRSDTIYF.

The rearrangement links TRBV28 to TRBJ1-5, with 7 bases fitting TRBD1. The V segment lost 7 bases and the J segment 6 bases; nucleotides outside the gene matches: 15. This CDR3 has 16 residues. The germline V gene has CDR1 MDHEN and CDR2 SYDVKM. CDR3 sequence reads: CASTAGGIINGQPQHF. The DNA of the CDR3 is TGTGCCAGCACCGCAGGGGGAATTATAAATGGTCAGCCCCAGCATTTT.

The gene calls are TRBV7-9 and TRBJ1-1; a possible D gene is TRBD1 (6 bases). CDR1 and CDR2 (germline): SEHNR, FQNEAQ (reference sequence). The CDR3 loop spans 14 amino acids. The V gene lost 0 bases and the J gene lost 4 bases, with 9 bases spanning the gap. The CDR3 spells CASSLAGASTEAFF. CDR3 DNA sequence: TGTGCCAGCAGCTTAGCGGGGGCGAGCACTGAAGCTTTCTTT.

The chain joins TRBV28 to TRBJ1-2; D may be TRBD1 (5 bases). The CDR3 length is 15 residues. Germline V gives CDR1 MDHEN, CDR2 SYDVKM. Trimming took 2 bases from V and 2 from J, leaving 12 bases between them. The CDR3 is CASSLTPGGNYGYTF. DNA for the CDR3: TGTGCCAGCAGTTTAACTCCCGGGGGAAACTATGGCTACACCTTC.

The chain joins TRBV7-2 to TRBJ1-6; no reliable D call. Trimming removed 6 bases from V and 6 bases from J, with 15 bases in between. This CDR3 comprises 15 residues. Germline values: CDR1 SGHTA, CDR2 FQGNSA. The CDR3 is CASSYSQTLNSPLHF. The CDR3 nucleotides are TGTGCCAGCAGTTACAGCCAGACCCTTAATTCACCCCTCCACTTT.

A single count supports this clone. The chain combines TRBV12-3 or TRBV12-4 with TRBJ1-5, with a possible D match to TRBD1 (5 bases). CDR3 size: 13 residues. V lost 5 bases and J lost 11, with 16 bases in between. This CDR3 reads CASSPGGPQAQHF. CDR3 coding DNA: TGTGCCAGCAGTCCGGGGGGTCCCCAGGCCCAGCATTTT.

This clone was seen a few times. The genes are TRBV6-2 or TRBV6-3 and TRBJ2-5; tentative D call: TRBD1 (5 bases). The CDR3 has 13 residues. Trimming pared 5 bases from V and 5 bases from J, leaving 12 bases between. Germline assignment: CDR1 MNHEY and CDR2 SVGEGT. In DNA, the CDR3 is TGTGCCAGCAGTCTCAGGGCGGTGGAGACCCAGTACTTC. Its protein product is CASSLRAVETQYF.

This chain connects TRBV5-1 to TRBJ2-7, with D hard to call. Trimming stripped 5 bases from V and 4 bases from J, with 10 bases between. CDR1 is SGHRS, CDR2 YFSETQ, per germline. CDR3 length: 12 residues. The DNA for the CDR3 is TGCGCCAGCAGGTCAGAATCTTACGAGCAGTACTTC. This encodes CASRSESYEQYF.

The chain employs TRBV4-2 and TRBJ1-3; D is uncertain. V was cut by 1 base and J by 0 bases, with 7 bases left in between. The CDR3 is 15 residues long. From germline, CDR1 is LGHNA and CDR2 YNFKEQ. The CDR3 DNA follows: TGTGCCAGCAGCCAAGGGCATGGCTCTGGAAACACCATATATTTT. Translated, it gives CASSQGHGSGNTIYF.

The V and J genes are TRBV5-1 and TRBJ2-1; D unresolved. The CDR3 has 13 amino acids. Germline V lookup: CDR1 SGHRS, CDR2 YFSETQ. The V end was cut by 2 bases, the J end by 7 bases, with 10 bases between. Here the CDR3 DNA reads TGCGCCAGCAGCTTACCAGGTGGGAATGAGCAGTTCTTC. It specifies CASSLPGGNEQFF.